The 3 T cell receptor beta chains below come from one sample, sequenced in a study of blood T cell repertoires in COVID-19 (TCRdb year 2020). The protocol used for the library was the immunoSEQ multiplex PCR assay. The source is immuneACCESS, and TCRdb retained only in-frame sequences with V and J called. Part of the clones is not carried over; for the studies checked, unresolved V genes explain less than half of this, and the remainder is unexplained. This sample gives fewer than 600,000 clones in total; 89% of them show up just once. The top ten clones comprise roughly 1% of the sample. The specimen was peripheral blood. Source of these receptors: a man between 18 and 35 years old with COVID-19, enrolled during active disease.

This chain links TRBV9 with TRBJ2-3, with a tentative D call TRBD2 (6 bases). The V end was cut by 3 bases, the J end by 1 base, with 12 bases between. Per germline, CDR1 SGDLS and CDR2 YYNGEE. The CDR3 runs 15 residues. The CDR3 reads CASSAYSGGTDTQYF. CDR3 sequence (DNA): TGTGCCAGCAGCGCGTATAGCGGAGGCACAGATACGCAGTATTTT. The complete variable domain, with remaining parts taken from reference TRBV9 and TRBJ2-3, reads DSGVTQTPKHLITATGQRVTLRCSPRSGDLSVYWYQQSLDQGLQFLIQYYNGEERAKGNILERFSAQQFPDLHSELNLSSLELGDSALYFCASSAYSGGTDTQYFGPGTRLTVL.

The chain has TRBV13 and TRBJ1-4; D not resolved. The ends were cut back, 2 bases at V and 1 base at J, with 8 bases in the middle. Looked up from germline, CDR1 is PRHDT and CDR2 is FYEKMQ (reference sequence). The CDR3 covers 15 residues. The CDR3 DNA reads TGTGCCAGCAGCTTAAGGTCTAGAACTAATGAAAAACTGTTTTTT. The encoded protein is CASSLRSRTNEKLFF.

In its sample, this clone was seen once. This rearrangement joins TRBV6-5 to TRBJ2-5, with 7 bases aligning to TRBD1. The J segment lost 0 bases and the V segment lost 6 bases, leaving 1 base of the junction unmatched. CDR3 length: 13 residues. Per the germline V gene, CDR1 is MNHEY and CDR2 is SVGAGI. CDR3 nucleotides: TGTGCCAGCAGCGGGACAGACCAAGAGACCCAGTACTTC. The encoded protein is CASSGTDQETQYF.